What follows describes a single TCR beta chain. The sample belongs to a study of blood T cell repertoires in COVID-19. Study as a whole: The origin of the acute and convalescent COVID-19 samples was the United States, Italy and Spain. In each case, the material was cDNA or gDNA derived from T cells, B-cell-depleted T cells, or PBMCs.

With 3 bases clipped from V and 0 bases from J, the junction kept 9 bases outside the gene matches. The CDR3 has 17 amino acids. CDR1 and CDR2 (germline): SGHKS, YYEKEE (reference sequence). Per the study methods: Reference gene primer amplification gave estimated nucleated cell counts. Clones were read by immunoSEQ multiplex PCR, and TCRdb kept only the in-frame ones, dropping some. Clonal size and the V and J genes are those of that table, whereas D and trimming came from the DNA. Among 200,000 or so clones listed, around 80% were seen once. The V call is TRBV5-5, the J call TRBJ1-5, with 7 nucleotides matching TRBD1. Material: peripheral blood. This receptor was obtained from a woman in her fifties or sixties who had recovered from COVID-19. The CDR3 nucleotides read TGTGCCAGCAGCTCGAAGTCAGGGACAGATAGCAATCAGCCCCAGCATTTT. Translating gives CASSSKSGTDSNQPQHF. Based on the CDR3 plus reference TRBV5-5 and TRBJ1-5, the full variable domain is DAGVTQSPTHLIKTRGQQVTLRCSPISGHKSVSWYQQVLGQGPQFIFQYYEKEERGRGNFPDRFSARQFPNYSSELNVNALLLGDSALYLCASSSKSGTDSNQPQHFGDGTRLSIL.